The 10 T cell receptor beta chains presented below share a single source sample, sequenced in a study of blood T cell repertoires in COVID-19. The data were produced by immunoSEQ multiplex PCR, yet TCRdb's version contains in-frame clones alone and is incomplete. The table lists roughly 250,000 clones, roughly 86% of them singletons, with 2.5% to 3.5% in the top ten. Sequencing was done on a sample of PBMCs or T cells enriched from blood (not recorded which). Source of these receptors: a woman in her forties with acute COVID-19.

The J gene is TRBJ1-1, the V gene TRBV9; 7 nucleotides align to TRBD1. CDR3 length: 13 residues. Germline lookup yields CDR1 SGDLS and CDR2 YYNGEE. With V trimmed by 4 bases and J by 5 bases, 5 bases remained unmatched. The CDR3 region is CASSSQQGTEAFF. The CDR3 DNA follows: TGTGCCAGCAGCTCACAACAGGGGACTGAAGCTTTCTTT.

The rearrangement joins TRBV5-4 to TRBJ1-4, with D perhaps TRBD1 (5 bases). V lost 2 bases and J 4 bases, leaving 9 bases between the germline ends. The germline V gene encodes CDR1 SGHNT and CDR2 YYREEE (reference sequence). This CDR3 is built from 14 residues. CDR3 residues: CASSLDRVNEKLFF. DNA for the CDR3: TGTGCCAGCAGCTTAGACAGAGTTAATGAAAAACTGTTTTTT.

J is TRBJ2-5 and V is TRBV29-1; a possible D gene is TRBD2 (6 bases). Germline CDR1 SQVTM, CDR2 ANQGSEA. There are 13 residues in the CDR3. Trimming cost V 3 bases and J 1 base, with 9 bases left between them. This CDR3 reads CSVEVAVQETQYF. The CDR3 DNA reads TGCAGCGTTGAGGTAGCGGTCCAAGAGACCCAGTACTTC.

This chain uses TRBV6-6 with TRBJ1-1; 9 positions agree with TRBD1. Looked up from germline, CDR1 is MNHNY and CDR2 is SVGAGI (reference sequence). The junction had 3 bases not matched to a gene; V was cut back by 2 bases and J by 5 bases. The CDR3 contains 14 residues. CDR3 DNA sequence: TGTGCCAGCAGTTACAAACAGGGGGCTACTGAAGCTTTCTTT. Translated: CASSYKQGATEAFF.

This chain links TRBV27 with TRBJ1-1, with 8 bases identical to TRBD1. CDR3 length: 15 amino acids. Germline CDR1 MNHEY, CDR2 SMNVEV (reference sequence). Trimming cost V 8 bases and J 0 bases; bases outside gene matches: 8. This chain's CDR3 is CASCPGTGLNTEAFF. Here the CDR3 DNA reads TGTGCCAGCTGTCCCGGGACAGGTTTGAACACTGAAGCTTTCTTT.

This sequence joins TRBV6-6 and TRBJ2-7; the match to TRBD1 covers 8 bases. CDR1 and CDR2 from the germline V gene are MNHNY and SVGAGI (reference sequence). This CDR3 contains 15 residues. With V trimmed by 5 bases and J by 3 bases, 9 bases remained unmatched. The CDR3 DNA follows: TGTGCCAGCAGTCCTTTTGGGACAGGTCGCTACGAGCAGTACTTC. This encodes CASSPFGTGRYEQYF.

The rearrangement joins TRBV13 to TRBJ1-6; D is undetermined. With 1 base removed from V and 5 bases from J, the gap between germline ends came to 6 bases. The CDR3 runs to 14 residues. Looked up from germline, CDR1 is PRHDT and CDR2 is FYEKMQ (reference sequence). The CDR3 spells CASSLVRNNSPLHF. CDR3 sequence (DNA): TGTGCCAGCAGCTTAGTGCGGAATAATTCACCCCTCCACTTT.

J is TRBJ2-7 and V is TRBV5-1; possibly TRBD2 for D (5 bases). The CDR3 consists of 13 residues. Germline CDR1 is SGHRS and CDR2 is YFSETQ. Between the trimmed V and J ends, which lost 1 base and 2 bases, there was a span of 7 bases. The CDR3 sequence: CASSLPSPYEQYF. The CDR3 DNA reads TGCGCCAGCAGCTTGCCTAGCCCCTACGAGCAGTACTTC. Together with reference TRBV5-1 and TRBJ2-7, the CDR3 gives the full variable domain: KAGVTQTPRYLIKTRGQQVTLSCSPISGHRSVSWYQQTPGQGLQFLFEYFSETQRNKGNFPGRFSGRQFSNSRSEMNVSTLELGDSALYLCASSLPSPYEQYFGPGTRLTVT.

This clone appeared many times. Mismatch with germline at one junction end may stem from a read error. The identical CDR3 is also encoded by other nucleotide sequences in the sample. The chain recombines TRBV19 with TRBJ1-5; a possible D gene is TRBD1 (6 bases). The CDR3 has 15 amino acids. The germline gives CDR1 LNHDA, CDR2 SQIVND (reference sequence). This CDR3 reads CASSIGGRRGQPQHF. The CDR3 bases are TGTGCCAGTAGCATAGGTGGGCGTAGGGGGCAGCCCCAGCATTTT.

The chain joins TRBV19 to TRBJ2-7; 7 bases align to TRBD2. Looked up from germline, CDR1 is LNHDA and CDR2 is SQIVND (reference sequence). This CDR3 region has 12 residues. V lost 8 bases to trimming and J lost 5 bases; unmatched junction nucleotides: 6. The CDR3 loop reads CASSSGPHEQYF. The CDR3 DNA is TGTGCCAGTTCTAGCGGCCCCCACGAGCAGTACTTC. Complete variable domain (other parts from reference TRBV19 and TRBJ2-7): DGGITQSPKYLFRKEGQNVTLSCEQNLNHDAMYWYRQDPGQGLRLIYYSQIVNDFQKGDIAEGYSVSREKKESFPLTVTSAQKNPTAFYLCASSSGPHEQYFGPGTRLTVT.